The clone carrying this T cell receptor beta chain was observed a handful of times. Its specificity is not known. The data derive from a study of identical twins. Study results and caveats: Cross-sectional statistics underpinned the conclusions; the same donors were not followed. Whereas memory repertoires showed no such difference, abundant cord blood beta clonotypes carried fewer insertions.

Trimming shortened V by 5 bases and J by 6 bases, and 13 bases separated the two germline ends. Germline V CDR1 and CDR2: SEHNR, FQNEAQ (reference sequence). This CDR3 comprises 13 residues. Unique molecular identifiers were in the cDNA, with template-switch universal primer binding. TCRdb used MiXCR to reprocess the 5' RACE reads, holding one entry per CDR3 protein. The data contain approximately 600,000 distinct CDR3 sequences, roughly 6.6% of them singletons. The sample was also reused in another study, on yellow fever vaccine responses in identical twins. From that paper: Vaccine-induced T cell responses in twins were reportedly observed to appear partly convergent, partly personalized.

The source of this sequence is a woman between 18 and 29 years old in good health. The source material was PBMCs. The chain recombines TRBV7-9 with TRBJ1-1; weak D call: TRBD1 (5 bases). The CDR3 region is CASSLRGGPEAFF. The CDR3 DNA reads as TGTGCCAGCAGCCTACGTGGGGGTCCTGAAGCTTTCTTT. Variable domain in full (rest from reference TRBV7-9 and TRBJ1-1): DTGVSQNPRHKITKRGQNVTFRCDPISEHNRLYWYRQTLGQGPEFLTYFQNEAQLEKSRLLSDRFSAERPKGSFSTLEIQRTEQGDSAMYLCASSLRGGPEAFFGQGTRLTVV.